The entry that follows covers one T cell receptor beta chain sequence. What it binds is not known. V was trimmed by 7 bases and J by 5 bases, leaving 23 bases between them. Germline assignment: CDR1 KGHDR and CDR2 SFDVKD. The CDR3 length is 16 residues. The method was immunoSEQ multiplex PCR; TCRdb's version includes in-frame clones alone and lacks a portion of them. The table has 100,000 or so clones, around nine tenths seen once. These data belong to a study of T cell responses to AZD1222 COVID-19 vaccine. General study results and limits: Regions left unmutated in variants are reportedly the target of nearly half of spike-specific TCRs. Just six AZD1222 recipients were seropositive at baseline. Spike was spanned by vaccine-associated CD4 TCRs, with dominance at 160-218 and 743-854.

V is TRBV24-1 and J is TRBJ2-7; TRBD1 might be the D (6 bases). This receptor was taken from an adult in good health. The starting material was peripheral blood, obtained on day 0 of AZD1222 vaccination. DNA for the CDR3: TGTGCCACCAGCGGCAGGGGAGTAGGGGGTGGCGACGAGCAGTACTTC. It yields the protein CATSGRGVGGGDEQYF.